This TCR beta chain was recovered during a study of blood T cell repertoires in COVID-19. Trimming cost V 0 bases and J 8 bases; bases outside gene matches: 11. The CDR3 consists of 16 residues. Germline V gene lookup returns CDR1 MNHEY and CDR2 SVGAGI. Original analysis: Counts of nucleated cells, estimated from reference gene primer amplification, were obtained. Repertoires were generated with immunoSEQ multiplex PCR, while TCRdb's copy carries only in-frame clones and drops some. That table gives V, J and clone size, and the DNA gave D and trimming. This table holds about 83,000 clones, roughly 86% found once.

This clonotype was sampled from a woman aged 80 or over in a cohort sampled during active or convalescent COVID-19. The sequenced material came from peripheral blood. The V and J genes are TRBV6-5 and TRBJ1-2, with 8 bases that match TRBD1. The CDR3 nucleotides read TGTGCCAGCAGTTACTCGGTCCAGGGGGCAACGCCCGGCTACACCTTC. Translating it yields CASSYSVQGATPGYTF.